The rows below give T cell receptor beta chains drawn from one sample of a study of monozygotic twins with inflammatory bowel disease. TCRdb derives one entry per CDR3 protein from the 5' RACE reads, leaving out DNA. The sample includes fewer than 550,000 distinct CDR3 sequences. The source material was blood. These receptors all come from a human donor with ulcerative colitis or Crohn's disease, or a healthy co-twin of an affected twin (not recorded which). CDR3s include the opening cysteine and the closing phenylalanine or tryptophan.

CASSLTVTGEQFF | TRBJ2-1 | TRBV5-1
CASSTSQETQYF | TRBJ2-5 | TRBV9
CASSLSGDRASSPLHF | TRBJ1-6 | TRBV6-5
CATSDWRGEQFF | TRBJ2-1 | TRBV24-1
CASSQEARYTDTQYF | TRBJ2-3 | TRBV4-3
CASSSMGVWEPLHF | TRBJ1-6 | TRBV12-3/TRBV12-4
CASSVHRGQGEQYF | TRBJ2-7 | TRBV7-2
CASSRSGGRGVNTEAFF | TRBJ1-1 | TRBV5-6
CAISGTGGSDTEAFF | TRBJ1-1 | TRBV10-3
CASSGQGWDEKLFF | TRBJ1-4 | TRBV25-1
CASSLGQGARETQYF | TRBJ2-5 | TRBV12-3/TRBV12-4
CSASGDRVYEQYF | TRBJ2-7 | TRBV20-1
CASSQTSGKNIQYF | TRBJ2-4 | TRBV7-2
CASSSRDSINTGELFF | TRBJ2-2 | TRBV7-8
CSPGRANVLTF | TRBJ2-6 | TRBV29-1
CASSPSIRVSYNEQFF | TRBJ2-1 | TRBV5-1
CATSRDTATDTQYF | TRBJ2-3 | TRBV15
CASSSGRAWDNEQFF | TRBJ2-1 | TRBV2
CSANEPGGRNQPQHF | TRBJ1-5 | TRBV20-1
CASSQPSLGGEAFF | TRBJ1-1 | TRBV3-1
CASSPGRLPFF | TRBJ2-1 | TRBV6-1
CASSQRQGAAEAFF | TRBJ1-1 | TRBV3-1
CASSETVNYGYTF | TRBJ1-2 | TRBV9
CAITSGVRDFNEQFF | TRBJ2-1 | TRBV10-3
CSAKSGPPTGELFF | TRBJ2-2 | TRBV20-1
CASRHGQPGVNTEAFF | TRBJ1-1 | TRBV5-1
CASRRASATNEKLFF | TRBJ1-4 | TRBV5-1
CASSPGLAGVMGETQYF | TRBJ2-5 | TRBV12-3/TRBV12-4
CASSITRVAQETQYF | TRBJ2-5 | TRBV19
CASLRDNSPLHF | TRBJ1-6 | TRBV2
CASSSAGGSPRAFF | TRBJ1-1 | TRBV7-2
CASSPRLIGPGELFF | TRBJ2-2 | TRBV27
CASSQGRQETQYF | TRBJ2-5 | TRBV3-1
CASSYAGPLHEQFF | TRBJ2-1 | TRBV6-6
CSGGQGANTEAFF | TRBJ1-1 | TRBV20-1